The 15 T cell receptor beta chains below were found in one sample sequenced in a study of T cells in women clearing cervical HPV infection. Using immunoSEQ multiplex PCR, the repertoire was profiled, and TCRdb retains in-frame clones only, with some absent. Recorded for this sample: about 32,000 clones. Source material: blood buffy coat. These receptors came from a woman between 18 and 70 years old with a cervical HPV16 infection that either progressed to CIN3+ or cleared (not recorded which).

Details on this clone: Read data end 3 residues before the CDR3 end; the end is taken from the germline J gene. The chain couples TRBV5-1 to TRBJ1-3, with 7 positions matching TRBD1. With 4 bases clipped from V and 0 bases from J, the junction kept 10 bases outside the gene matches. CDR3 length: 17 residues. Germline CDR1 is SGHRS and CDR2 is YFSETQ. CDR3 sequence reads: CASSPDRASVSGNTIYF. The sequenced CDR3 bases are TGCGCCAGCAGCCCCGACAGGGCGTCGGTCTCTGGAAACACC.

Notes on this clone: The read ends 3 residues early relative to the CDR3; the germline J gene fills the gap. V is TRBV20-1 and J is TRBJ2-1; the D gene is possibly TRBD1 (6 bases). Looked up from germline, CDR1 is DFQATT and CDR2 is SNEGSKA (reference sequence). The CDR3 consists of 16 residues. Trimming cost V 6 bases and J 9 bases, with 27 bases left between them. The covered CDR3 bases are TGCAGTGCGGGGGCTTTTTTCGGGACGCCTTTGAGTGAG. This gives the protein CSAGAFFGTPLSE. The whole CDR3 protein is CSAGAFFGTPLSEQFF.

The CDR3: CATSRDRVSNQPQHF. The CDR3 DNA, read in part, is TGTGCCACCAGCAGAGACAGGGTCAGCAATCAGCCC. The V gene is TRBV15, the J gene TRBJ1-5; tentatively, D is TRBD1 (5 bases). The sequenced fragment ends 3 residues before the CDR3 boundary, so the rest is inferred from the germline J gene. Looked up from germline, CDR1 is LNHNV and CDR2 is YYDKDF (reference sequence). Trimming shortened V by 0 bases and J by 1 base, and 7 bases separated the two germline ends. This CDR3 is built from 15 residues.

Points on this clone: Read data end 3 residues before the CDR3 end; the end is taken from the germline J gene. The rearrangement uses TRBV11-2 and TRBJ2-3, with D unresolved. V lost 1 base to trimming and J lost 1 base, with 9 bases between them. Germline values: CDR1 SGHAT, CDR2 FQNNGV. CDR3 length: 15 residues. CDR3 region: CASSLGGHRTDTQYF. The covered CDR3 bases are TGTGCCAGCAGCTTAGGAGGTCACCGCACAGATACG.

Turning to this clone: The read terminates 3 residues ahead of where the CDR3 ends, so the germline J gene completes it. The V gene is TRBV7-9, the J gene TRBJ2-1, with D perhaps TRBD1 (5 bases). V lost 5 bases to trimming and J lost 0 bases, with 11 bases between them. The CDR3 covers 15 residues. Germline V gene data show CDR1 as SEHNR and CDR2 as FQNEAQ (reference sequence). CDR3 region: CASSRPTASYNEQFF. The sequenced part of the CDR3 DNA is TGTGCCAGCAGCCGACCGACAGCCTCCTACAATGAG.

CDR3 DNA (partial): TGTGCCAGTAGTATACGGACAGGGTCTGCAGATACG. Protein product: CASSIRTGSADT. The entire CDR3 protein reads CASSIRTGSADTQYF. The chain joins TRBV19 to TRBJ2-3; 8 positions agree with TRBD1. The sequence runs out 3 residues before the end of the CDR3; the remainder is reconstructed from the germline J gene. Germline V gene data show CDR1 as LNHDA and CDR2 as SQIVND (reference sequence). J gave up 4 bases and V 2 bases, and 5 bases lay outside the gene matches. This CDR3 region has 15 residues.

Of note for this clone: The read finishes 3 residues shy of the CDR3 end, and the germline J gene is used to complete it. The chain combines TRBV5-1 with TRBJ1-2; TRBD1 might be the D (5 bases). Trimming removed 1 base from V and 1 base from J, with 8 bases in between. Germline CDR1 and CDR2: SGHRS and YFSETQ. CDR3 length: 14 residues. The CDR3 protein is CASSLQGDNYGYTF. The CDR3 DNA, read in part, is TGCGCCAGCAGCTTGCAAGGGGATAACTATGGC.

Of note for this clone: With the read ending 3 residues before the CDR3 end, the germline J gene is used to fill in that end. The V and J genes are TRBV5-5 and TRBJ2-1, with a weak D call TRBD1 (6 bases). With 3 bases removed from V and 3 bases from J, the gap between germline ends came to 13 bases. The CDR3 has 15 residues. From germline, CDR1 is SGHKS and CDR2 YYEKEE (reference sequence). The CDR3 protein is CASSSGDTNYNEQFF. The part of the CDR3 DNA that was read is TGTGCCAGCAGCTCCGGGGACACCAACTACAATGAG.

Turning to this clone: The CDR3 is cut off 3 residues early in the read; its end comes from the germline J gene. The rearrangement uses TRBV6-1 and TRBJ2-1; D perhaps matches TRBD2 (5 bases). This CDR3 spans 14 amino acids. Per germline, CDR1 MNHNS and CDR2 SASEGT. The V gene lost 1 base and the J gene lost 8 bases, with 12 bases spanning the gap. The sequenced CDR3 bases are TGTGCCAGCAGTGAAGGGAGTGAGGGCCATGAG. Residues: CASSEGSEGHE. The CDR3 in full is CASSEGSEGHEQFF.

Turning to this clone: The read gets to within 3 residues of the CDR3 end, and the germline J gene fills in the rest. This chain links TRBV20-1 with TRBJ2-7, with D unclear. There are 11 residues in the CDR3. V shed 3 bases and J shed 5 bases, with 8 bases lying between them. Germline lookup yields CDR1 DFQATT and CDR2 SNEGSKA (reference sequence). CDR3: CSARLTHEQYF. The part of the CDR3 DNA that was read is TGCAGTGCTAGGCTAACCCACGAG.

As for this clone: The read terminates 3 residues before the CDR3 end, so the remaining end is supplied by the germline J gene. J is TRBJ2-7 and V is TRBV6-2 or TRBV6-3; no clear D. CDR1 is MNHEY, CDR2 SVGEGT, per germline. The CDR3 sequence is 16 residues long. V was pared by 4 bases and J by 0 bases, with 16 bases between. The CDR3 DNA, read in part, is TGTGCCAGCAGTTCCCTGACTTTGGAAACCTCCTACGAG. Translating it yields CASSSLTLETSYE. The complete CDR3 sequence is CASSSLTLETSYEQYF.

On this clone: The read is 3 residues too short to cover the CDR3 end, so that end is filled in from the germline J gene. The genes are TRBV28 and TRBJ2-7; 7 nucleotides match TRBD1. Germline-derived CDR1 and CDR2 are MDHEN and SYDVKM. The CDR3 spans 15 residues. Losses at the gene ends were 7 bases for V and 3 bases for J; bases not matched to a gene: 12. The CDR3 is CASTFQTGSGYEQYF. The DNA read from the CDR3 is TGTGCCAGCACCTTTCAGACAGGGAGTGGCTACGAG.

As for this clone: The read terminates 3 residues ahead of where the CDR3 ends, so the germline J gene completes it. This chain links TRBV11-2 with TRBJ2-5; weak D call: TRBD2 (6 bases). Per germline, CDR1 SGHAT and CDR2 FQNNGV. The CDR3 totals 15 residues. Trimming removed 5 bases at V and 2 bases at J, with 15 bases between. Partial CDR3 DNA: TGTGCCAGCAGCATAAGCAGACTAGTACAAGAGACC. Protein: CASSISRLVQET. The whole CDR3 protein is CASSISRLVQETQYF. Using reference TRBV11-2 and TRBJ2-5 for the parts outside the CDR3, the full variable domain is EAGVAQSPRYKIIEKRQSVAFWCNPISGHATLYWYQQILGQGPKLLIQFQNNGVVDDSQLPKDRFSAERLKGVDSTLKIQPAKLEDSAVYLCASSISRLVQETQYFGPGTRLLVL.

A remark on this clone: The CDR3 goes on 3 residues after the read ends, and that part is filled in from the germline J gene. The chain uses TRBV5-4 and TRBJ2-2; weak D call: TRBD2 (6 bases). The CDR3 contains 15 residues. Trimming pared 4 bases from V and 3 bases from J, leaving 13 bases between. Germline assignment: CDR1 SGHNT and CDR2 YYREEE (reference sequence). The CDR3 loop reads CASSTERVDTGELFF. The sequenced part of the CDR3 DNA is TGTGCCAGCAGCACGGAGCGGGTAGACACCGGGGAG.

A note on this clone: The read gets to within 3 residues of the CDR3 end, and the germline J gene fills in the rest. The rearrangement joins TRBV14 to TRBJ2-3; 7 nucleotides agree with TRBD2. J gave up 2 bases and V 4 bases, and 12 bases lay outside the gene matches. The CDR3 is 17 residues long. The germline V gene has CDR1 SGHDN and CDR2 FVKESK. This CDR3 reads CASSPGALAALTDTQYF. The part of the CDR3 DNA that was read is TGTGCCAGCAGCCCTGGGGCCCTAGCGGCCCTCACAGATACG.